Listed below are T cell receptor beta chains from one sample, sequenced in a study of cytomegalovirus exposure and HLA in healthy donors. Method: immunoSEQ multiplex PCR; TCRdb's copy keeps in-frame clones and lacks some. Of 220,000 or so clones listed, about 74% are singletons. Sequenced input: PBMCs. Every receptor here comes from a young woman in good health and CMV-seronegative. Both conserved end residues are part of each CDR3. The D gene is left open where the match is weak. Rows give clone size only sometimes, using once, few, many, or a class for an expanded clone.

d_gene	len	abundance	v_gene	j_gene	CDR3aa	CDR3nt
TRBD1	15	.	TRBV5-1	TRBJ1-2	CASSLLDRAVDGYTF	TGCGCCAGCAGCTTGTTGGACAGGGCGGTCGATGGCTACACCTTC
TRBD2	17	once	TRBV18	TRBJ2-1	CASSPLGLAGVKDEQFF	TGTGCCAGCTCACCTTTAGGACTAGCGGGGGTGAAGGATGAGCAGTTCTTC
TRBD1	15	.	TRBV7-9	TRBJ1-2	CASSLGTVLNYGYTF	TGTGCCAGCAGCTTGGGGACAGTCCTCAACTATGGCTACACCTTC
.	15	.	TRBV6-5	TRBJ1-2	CASSYSYRANYGYTF	TGTGCCAGCAGTTACTCTTACAGAGCTAACTATGGCTACACCTTC
.	15	.	TRBV11-3	TRBJ2-5	CASSPVRPYQETQYF	TGTGCCAGCAGCCCGGTTCGTCCGTACCAAGAGACCCAGTACTTC
.	14	.	TRBV7-6	TRBJ1-2	CASSFGGDGDGYTF	TGTGCCAGCAGCTTTGGGGGGGACGGCGATGGCTACACCTTC
.	15	.	TRBV6-1	TRBJ2-1	CASSEQGRSYNEQFF	TGTGCCAGCAGTGAACAGGGCCGCTCCTACAATGAGCAGTTCTTC
.	14	few	TRBV11-2	TRBJ1-1	CASSLGQWNTEAFF	TGTGCCAGCAGCTTAGGGCAGTGGAACACTGAAGCTTTCTTT
.	15	.	TRBV19	TRBJ2-2	CASSYRVQSPGELFF	TGTGCCAGTAGTTACAGGGTTCAATCGCCCGGGGAGCTGTTTTTT
TRBD2	15	few	TRBV2	TRBJ2-7	CASSEKSGSGYEQYF	TGTGCCAGCAGTGAAAAGAGCGGGAGTGGGTACGAGCAGTACTTC